Described below is a single TCR beta chain sequence and its context. This entry is derived from a study of blood T cell repertoires in COVID-19. Across the study: COVID-19 samples collected from the United States, Italy and Spain covered acute and convalescent phases.

The length of the CDR3 is 16 residues. Looked up from germline, CDR1 is LGHNA and CDR2 is YNFKEQ. V lost 1 base to trimming and J lost 1 base; unmatched junction nucleotides: 4. TCRdb's copy holds only in-frame clones and misses some; the assay was immunoSEQ multiplex PCR. The sample has fewer than 300,000 clones, roughly 85% seen once. The sequence was collected from a woman between 65 and 79 years old with active or convalescent COVID-19. What was sequenced was peripheral blood. The gene calls are TRBV4-2 and TRBJ1-2; 9 bases line up with TRBD1. The CDR3 DNA reads as TGTGCCAGCAGCCAAGCTAGGACAGGGGATAACTATGGCTACACCTTC. Residues: CASSQARTGDNYGYTF.